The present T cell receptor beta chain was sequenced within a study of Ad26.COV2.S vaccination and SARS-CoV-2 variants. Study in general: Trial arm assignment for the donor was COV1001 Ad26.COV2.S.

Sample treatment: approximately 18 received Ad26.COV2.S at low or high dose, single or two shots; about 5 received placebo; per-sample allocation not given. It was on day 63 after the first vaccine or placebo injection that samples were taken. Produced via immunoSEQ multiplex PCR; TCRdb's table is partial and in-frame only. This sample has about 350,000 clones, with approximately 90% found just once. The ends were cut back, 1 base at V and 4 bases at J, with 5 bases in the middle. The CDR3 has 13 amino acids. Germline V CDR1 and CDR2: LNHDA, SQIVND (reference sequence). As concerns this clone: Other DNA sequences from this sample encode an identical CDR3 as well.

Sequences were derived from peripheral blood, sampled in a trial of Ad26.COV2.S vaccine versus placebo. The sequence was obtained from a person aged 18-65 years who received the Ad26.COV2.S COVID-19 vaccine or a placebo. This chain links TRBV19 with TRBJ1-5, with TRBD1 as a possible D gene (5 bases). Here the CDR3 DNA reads TGTGCCAGTAGTATAGGACAGAATCAGCCCCAGCATTTT. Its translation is CASSIGQNQPQHF. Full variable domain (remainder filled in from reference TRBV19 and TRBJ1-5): DGGITQSPKYLFRKEGQNVTLSCEQNLNHDAMYWYRQDPGQGLRLIYYSQIVNDFQKGDIAEGYSVSREKKESFPLTVTSAQKNPTAFYLCASSIGQNQPQHFGDGTRLSIL.